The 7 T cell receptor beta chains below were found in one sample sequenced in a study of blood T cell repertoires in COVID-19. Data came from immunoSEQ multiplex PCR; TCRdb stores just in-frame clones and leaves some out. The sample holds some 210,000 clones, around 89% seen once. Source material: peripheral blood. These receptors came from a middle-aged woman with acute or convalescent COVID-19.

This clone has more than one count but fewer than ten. The CDR3 nucleotides read TGTGCCAGCAGTTACATAACTGAAGCTTTCTTT. Translated, it gives CASSYITEAFF. The V call is TRBV6-6, the J call TRBJ1-1; D is uncertain. The CDR3 contains 11 residues. Germline V lookup: CDR1 MNHNY, CDR2 SVGAGI (reference sequence). Trimming took off 2 bases at V and 5 bases at J, with 3 bases between the two ends.

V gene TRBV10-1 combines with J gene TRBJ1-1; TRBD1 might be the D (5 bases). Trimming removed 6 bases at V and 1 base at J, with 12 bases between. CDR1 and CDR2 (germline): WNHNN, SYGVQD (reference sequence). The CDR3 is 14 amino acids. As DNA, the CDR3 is TGCGCCAGCAGCGTAGGGAGGGGGAACACTGAAGCTTTCTTT. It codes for CASSVGRGNTEAFF.

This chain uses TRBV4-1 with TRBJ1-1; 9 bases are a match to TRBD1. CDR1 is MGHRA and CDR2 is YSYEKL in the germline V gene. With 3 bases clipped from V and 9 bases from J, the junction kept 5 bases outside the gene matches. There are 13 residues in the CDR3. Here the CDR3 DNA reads TGCGCCAGCAGCCAGCGACAGGGGGGGAAAGCTTTCTTT. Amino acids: CASSQRQGGKAFF.

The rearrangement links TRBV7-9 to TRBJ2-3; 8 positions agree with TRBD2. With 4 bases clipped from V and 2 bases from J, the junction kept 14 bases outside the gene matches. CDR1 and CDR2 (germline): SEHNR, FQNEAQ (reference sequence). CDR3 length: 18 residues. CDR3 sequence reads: CASSSTLAARDLTDTQYF. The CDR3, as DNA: TGTGCCAGCAGCTCCACACTAGCGGCAAGGGATCTCACAGATACGCAGTATTTT.

CDR3 nucleotides: TGTGCCAGCAGCCTCGGACTCACTGAAGCTTTCTTT. Its protein product is CASSLGLTEAFF. V and J are TRBV6-5 and TRBJ1-1; D is ambiguous. The CDR3 spans 12 residues. Per the germline V gene, CDR1 is MNHEY and CDR2 is SVGAGI. Trimming cost V 6 bases and J 4 bases, with 9 bases left between them.

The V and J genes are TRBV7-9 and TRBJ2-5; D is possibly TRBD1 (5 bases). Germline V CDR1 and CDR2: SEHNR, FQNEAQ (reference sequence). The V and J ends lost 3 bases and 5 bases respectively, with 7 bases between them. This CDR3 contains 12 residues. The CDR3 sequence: CASSLGQETQYF. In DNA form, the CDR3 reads TGTGCCAGCAGCTTGGGGCAGGAGACCCAGTACTTC.

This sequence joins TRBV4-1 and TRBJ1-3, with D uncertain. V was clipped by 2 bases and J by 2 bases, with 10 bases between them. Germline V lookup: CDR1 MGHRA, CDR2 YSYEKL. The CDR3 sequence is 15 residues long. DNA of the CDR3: TGCGCCAGCAGCCAACCTACTCATACTGGAAACACCATATATTTT. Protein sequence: CASSQPTHTGNTIYF.